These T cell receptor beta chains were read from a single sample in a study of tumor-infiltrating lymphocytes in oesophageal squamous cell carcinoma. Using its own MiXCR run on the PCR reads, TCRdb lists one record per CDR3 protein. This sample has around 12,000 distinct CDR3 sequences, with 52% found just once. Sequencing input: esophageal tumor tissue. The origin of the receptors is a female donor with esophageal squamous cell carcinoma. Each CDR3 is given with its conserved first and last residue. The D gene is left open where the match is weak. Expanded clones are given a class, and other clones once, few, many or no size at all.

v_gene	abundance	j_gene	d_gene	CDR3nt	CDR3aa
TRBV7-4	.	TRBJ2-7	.	TGTGCCAGCATCGATACCGGGACACCCTACGAGCAGTACTTC	CASIDTGTPYEQYF
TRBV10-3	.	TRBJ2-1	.	TGTGCCATCAGTGGGTTTAATGAGCAGTTCTTC	CAISGFNEQFF
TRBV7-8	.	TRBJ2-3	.	TGTGCCAGCAGCTTAGCTTCAGATACAGATACGCAGTATTTT	CASSLASDTDTQYF
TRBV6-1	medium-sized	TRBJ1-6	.	TGTGCCAGCAGTAGAAGGACAACCTTCTCTAATTCACCCCTCCACTTT	CASSRRTTFSNSPLHF
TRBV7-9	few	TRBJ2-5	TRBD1	TGTGCCAGCAGCTTAGTGGGGGACAGGGTTTGGGAAGAGACCCAGTACTTC	CASSLVGDRVWEETQYF
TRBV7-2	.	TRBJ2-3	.	TGTGCCAGCAGGGAGAGGGAGGACACAGATACGCAGTATTTT	CASREREDTDTQYF
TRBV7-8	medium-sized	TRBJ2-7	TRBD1	TGTGCCAGCAGCCCAAGACAGGGAAACTACGAGCAGTACTTC	CASSPRQGNYEQYF
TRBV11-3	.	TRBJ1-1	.	TGTGCCAGCAGCTTAGGGGAGAGAACTGAAGCTTTCTTT	CASSLGERTEAFF
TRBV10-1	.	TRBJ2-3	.	TGCGCCAGCAGTCTAGATGCGATCACAGATACGCAGTATTTT	CASSLDAITDTQYF
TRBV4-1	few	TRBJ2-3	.	TGCGCCAGCAGCCAAGGTATGGGGGCCGGAGATACGCAGTATTTT	CASSQGMGAGDTQYF
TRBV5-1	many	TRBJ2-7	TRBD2	TGCGCCAGCGCCGGGGGGGGAGAGATGGACGAGCAGTACTTC	CASAGGGEMDEQYF
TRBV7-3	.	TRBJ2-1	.	TGTGCCAGCAGTCCAGAGACCAGTTACAATGAGCAGTTCTTC	CASSPETSYNEQFF
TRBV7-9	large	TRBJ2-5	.	TGTGCCAGCAGCTTAGCTGGGGCGGGGGAGACCCAGTACTTC	CASSLAGAGETQYF
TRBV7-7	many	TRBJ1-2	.	TGTGCTAGCAGCATTGAACAGGGCCACTATGGCTACACCTTC	CASSIEQGHYGYTF
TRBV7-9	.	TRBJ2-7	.	TGTGCCAGCAGCTTGGGGACCTACGAGCAGTACTTC	CASSLGTYEQYF
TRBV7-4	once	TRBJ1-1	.	TGTGCCAGCAGCTTAGTTGGGGGTATGTGGGCCGAGGCTGAAGCTTTCTTT	CASSLVGGMWAEAEAFF
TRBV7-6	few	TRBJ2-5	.	TGTGCCAGCAGCTTCGGGTACCAAGAGACCCAGTACTTC	CASSFGYQETQYF
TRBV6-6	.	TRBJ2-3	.	TGTGCCAGCAGTGGGGGCCTAGCTGATACGCAGTATTTT	CASSGGLADTQYF
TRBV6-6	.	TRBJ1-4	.	TGTGCCAGCAGTGGGACCGGGGCGCGTTCTAATGAAAAACTGTTTTTT	CASSGTGARSNEKLFF
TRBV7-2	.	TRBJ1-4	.	TGTGCCAGCAGCAAGAGGGGTTTT	CASSKRGF
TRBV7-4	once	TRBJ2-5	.	TGTGCCAGCAGACCTGCCGCCGGGCCCGCACGCAATGAGCAGTACTTC	CASRPAAGPARNEQYF
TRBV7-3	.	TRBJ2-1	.	TGTGCCAGCAGCTTAAATGGGGGGGCCTCGGCCAATGAGCAGTTCTTC	CASSLNGGASANEQFF
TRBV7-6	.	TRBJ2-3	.	TGTGCCAGCAGCTTAGTGGGGGGCAAGAGCACAGATACGCAGTATTTT	CASSLVGGKSTDTQYF
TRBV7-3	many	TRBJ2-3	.	TGTGCCAGCAGCTTAGAGTCGGGAGTGGGGCACGCCACAGATACGCAGTATTTT	CASSLESGVGHATDTQYF
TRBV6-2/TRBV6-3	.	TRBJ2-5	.	TGTGCCAGCAGTTGGGTTTTTCAAGAGACCCAGTACTTC	CASSWVFQETQYF
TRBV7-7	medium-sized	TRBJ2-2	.	TGTGCTAGCAGCTCCCGATCGTTCACCGGGGAGCTGTTTTTT	CASSSRSFTGELFF
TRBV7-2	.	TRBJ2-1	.	TGTGCCAGCAGCTTACTAGGGCTCAATGAGCAGTTCTTC	CASSLLGLNEQFF
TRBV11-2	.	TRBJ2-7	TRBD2	TGTGCCAGCAGCTTAGGACTAGCGGGCTACGAGCAGTACTTC	CASSLGLAGYEQYF
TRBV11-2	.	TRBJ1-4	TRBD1	TGTGCCAGCAGCTTAGAAGCCAGGGGGACGGAAAAACTGTTTTTT	CASSLEARGTEKLFF
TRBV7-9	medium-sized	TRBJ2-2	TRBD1	TGTGCCAGCAAGGGGGCGACAGGCCCGAACACCGGGGAGCTGTTTTTT	CASKGATGPNTGELFF
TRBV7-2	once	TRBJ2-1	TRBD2	TGTGCCAGCAGCCGGGGGACTAGCGGGATCTATGAGCAGTTCTTC	CASSRGTSGIYEQFF
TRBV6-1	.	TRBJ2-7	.	TGTGCCAGCAGTGTATACTTCTACGAGCAGTACTTC	CASSVYFYEQYF
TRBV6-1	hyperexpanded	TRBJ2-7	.	TGTGCCAGCACCCCAACCGCCTCGAGCTCCTACGAGCAGTACTTC	CASTPTASSSYEQYF
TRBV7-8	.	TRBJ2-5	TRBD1	TGTGCCAGCAGCTCAGTAGGGGGCAGAGAGACCCAGTACTTC	CASSSVGGRETQYF
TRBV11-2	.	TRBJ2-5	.	TGTGCCAGCAGCGAACAGGTCAAGCAGTACTTC	CASSEQVKQYF
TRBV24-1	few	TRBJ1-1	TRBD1	TGTGCCACCAGCGCCTCTGACAGGGGGCTGACTGAAGCTTTCTTT	CATSASDRGLTEAFF
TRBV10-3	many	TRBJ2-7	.	TGTGCCATCAGCCCCGACTACTACGAGCAGTACTTC	CAISPDYYEQYF
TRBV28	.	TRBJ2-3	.	TGTGCCAGCAGTTTTGGTTTCACAGATACGCAGTATTTT	CASSFGFTDTQYF
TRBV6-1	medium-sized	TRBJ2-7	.	TGTGCCAGCAGTGCTGGCGGGTACTCCTACGAGCAGTACTTC	CASSAGGYSYEQYF
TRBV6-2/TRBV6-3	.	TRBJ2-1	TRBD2	TGTGCCAGCAGATGGCCGGGACTAGCGGGGAACAATGAGCAGTTCTTC	CASRWPGLAGNNEQFF
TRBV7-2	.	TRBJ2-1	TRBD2	TGTGCCAGCAGCTTGCCCTGGGGGGGGAATTACAATGAGCAGTTCTTC	CASSLPWGGNYNEQFF
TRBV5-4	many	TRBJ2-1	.	TGTGCCAGCAGCCCAGGGGCGGGATATTACAATGAGCAGTTCTTC	CASSPGAGYYNEQFF
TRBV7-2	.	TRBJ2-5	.	TGTGCCAGCAGCACCGGACCAGTCGGGGAGACCCAGTACTTC	CASSTGPVGETQYF
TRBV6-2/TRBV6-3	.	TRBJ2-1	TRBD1	TGTGCCAGCAGTTACGAGGGGGCGCAGGACAATGAGCAGTTCTTC	CASSYEGAQDNEQFF
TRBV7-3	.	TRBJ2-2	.	TGTGCCAGCAGCTTAGTACTAGACACCGGGGAGCTGTTTTTT	CASSLVLDTGELFF
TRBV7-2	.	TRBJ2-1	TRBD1	TGTGCCAGCAGCACCCCCACAGGGGCCTCCTACAATGAGCAGTTCTTC	CASSTPTGASYNEQFF
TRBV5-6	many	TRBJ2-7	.	TGTGCCAGCAGCTTGTTTGGGAGCTCCTACGAGCAGTACTTC	CASSLFGSSYEQYF
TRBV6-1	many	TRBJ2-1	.	TGTGCCAGCAGTTCTCCGGGAAGCTCCTACAATGAGCAGTTCTTC	CASSSPGSSYNEQFF
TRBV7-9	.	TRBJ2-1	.	TGTGCCAGCAGCTCACGACTCCAAATGGGCTACAATGAGCAGTTCTTC	CASSSRLQMGYNEQFF
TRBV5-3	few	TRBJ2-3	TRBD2	TGTGCCAGCAGCTTGGGACTAGCGGGAGCGGGAACAGATACGCAGTATTTT	CASSLGLAGAGTDTQYF
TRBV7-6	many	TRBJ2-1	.	TGTGCCAGCAGCTTAGCTATAGGGAGACGACAGTTCTTC	CASSLAIGRRQFF
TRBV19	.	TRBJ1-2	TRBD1	TGTGCCAGTAGTATGGAATGGCCGAGCTCCTGGACAGGGGGCTACTATGGCTACACCTTC	CASSMEWPSSWTGGYYGYTF
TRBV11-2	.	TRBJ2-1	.	TGTGCCAGCAGCTTAGTAGTAGGGGCTCTCTACAATGAGCAGTTCTTC	CASSLVVGALYNEQFF